What follows are 10 T cell receptor beta chains derived from one specimen sequenced in a study of beta chain features in type 1 diabetes. Findings and caveats of the study: Type 1 diabetes patients showed a moderate but significant shortening of TCRB CDR3s in all four CD4+ subsets.

Sequencing targeted expressed TCRB transcripts, as all isolated RNA had been reverse transcribed. Some clones are missing from TCRdb's copy, which holds only in-frame ones; the method was immunoSEQ multiplex PCR. The sample holds 600,000 to 750,000 clones, roughly 12% seen once. Which antigens these TCRs recognize remains unknown. Material: naive CD4+ T cells from blood. The receptors come from a man between 25 and 39 years old with type 1 diabetes.

This clone was picked up a small number of times. V is TRBV4-3 and J is TRBJ2-2; maybe TRBD1 (6 bases). Per germline, CDR1 LGHNA and CDR2 YSLEER. Deletions cut 1 base from V and 3 bases from J, with 15 bases between. This CDR3 is 17 amino acids long. The CDR3 loop reads CASSQGGGRGDTGELFF. The CDR3, as DNA: TGCGCCAGCAGCCAAGGTGGCGGCAGGGGCGACACCGGGGAGCTGTTTTTT.

The J gene is TRBJ2-5, the V gene TRBV10-3, with no clear D. Per the germline V gene, CDR1 is ENHRY and CDR2 is SYGVKD. The germline V and J ends were trimmed by 2 bases and 2 bases, with 6 bases remaining between them. The CDR3 extends over 13 amino acids. CDR3 coding DNA: TGTGCCATCAGTGAGGGTCGGCAAGAGACCCAGTACTTC. This codes for CAISEGRQETQYF.

This clone was observed a handful of times. This chain joins TRBV6-5 and TRBJ1-2; D call uncertain. Trimming took off 6 bases at V and 1 base at J, with 15 bases between the two ends. The CDR3 extends over 15 amino acids. The germline CDR1 and CDR2 sequences are MNHEY and SVGAGI. The CDR3 coding sequence is TGTGCCAGCAGGGATGCCAACGGAGATAACTATGGCTACACCTTC. This translates into CASRDANGDNYGYTF.

In this sample, this clone turned up a few times. The rearrangement links TRBV6-5 to TRBJ2-1; D gene ambiguous. V shed 10 bases and J shed 0 bases, with 16 bases lying between them. CDR1 is MNHEY, CDR2 SVGAGI, per germline. This CDR3 comprises 15 residues. CDR3 DNA: TGTGCCATCACCTCCTTAGGCGGCTCCTACAATGAGCAGTTCTTC. Translation: CAITSLGGSYNEQFF.

This rearrangement joins TRBV10-3 to TRBJ1-2; D might be TRBD1 (6 bases). Germline CDR1 ENHRY, CDR2 SYGVKD. This CDR3 is 13 amino acids long. V lost 4 bases, J lost 3 bases, and 9 bases lay in between. CDR3 nucleotides: TGTGCCATCAGTGGGACAGACCACTATGGCTACACCTTC. Its translation is CAISGTDHYGYTF.

The chain has TRBV4-3 and TRBJ2-1, with 8 positions matching TRBD2. Germline values: CDR1 LGHNA, CDR2 YSLEER. This CDR3 spans 15 amino acids. V lost 4 bases and J lost 6; bases outside the gene matches: 8. This CDR3 reads CASSRAGGDRNEQFF. CDR3 sequence (DNA): TGCGCCAGCAGCCGCGCGGGGGGAGACCGCAATGAGCAGTTCTTC.

This clone turned up a few times. The V gene is TRBV4-2, the J gene TRBJ2-5, with no clear D. Trimming left V 0 bases short and J 5 bases short, with 16 bases between. The CDR3 spans 16 residues. CDR1 and CDR2 from the germline V gene are LGHNA and YNFKEQ. CDR3 in DNA: TGTGCCAGCAGCCAAGATTCGACTCACGGGCGGGAGACCCAGTACTTC. The encoded protein is CASSQDSTHGRETQYF.

In its sample, this clone was seen a few times. This chain connects TRBV5-1 to TRBJ1-5; 7 positions match TRBD1. This CDR3 contains 15 residues. The trim removed 2 bases at V and 1 base at J, leaving 3 bases unmatched. Germline-derived CDR1 and CDR2 are SGHRS and YFSETQ. In nucleotides, the CDR3 is TGCGCCAGCAGCTTACAGGGGAAAAGCAATCAGCCCCAGCATTTT. Amino acid sequence: CASSLQGKSNQPQHF. The full variable domain, its missing parts supplied by reference TRBV5-1 and TRBJ1-5, is KAGVTQTPRYLIKTRGQQVTLSCSPISGHRSVSWYQQTPGQGLQFLFEYFSETQRNKGNFPGRFSGRQFSNSRSEMNVSTLELGDSALYLCASSLQGKSNQPQHFGDGTRLSIL.

The V gene is TRBV4-2, the J gene TRBJ1-2; D might be TRBD1 (6 bases). The CDR3 is made up of 15 amino acids. Trimming removed 0 bases from V and 4 bases from J, with 12 bases in between. The germline gives CDR1 LGHNA, CDR2 YNFKEQ. The CDR3 bases are TGTGCCAGCAGCCAAGATGTTCAGGGGCCCTATGGCTACACCTTC. Its protein is CASSQDVQGPYGYTF.

V is TRBV9 and J is TRBJ2-3, with a possible D match to TRBD1 (5 bases). The CDR3 is 12 residues long. CDR1 is SGDLS and CDR2 is YYNGEE in the germline V gene. The ends were cut back, 3 bases at V and 10 bases at J, with 12 bases in the middle. CDR3 sequence (DNA): TGTGCCAGCAGCGAGGGGTCTCAGCCGCAGTATTTT. Translation: CASSEGSQPQYF.